Listed here are 4 T cell receptor beta chains from one sample, sequenced in a study of blood T cell repertoires in COVID-19. Generated by immunoSEQ multiplex PCR, the TCRdb table keeps only in-frame clones and is missing some. The table shows around 700,000 clones, with 70% to 90% occurring only once. The sequenced sample consisted of peripheral blood. The origin of the receptors is a woman aged 18 to 35 with acute or convalescent COVID-19.

V is TRBV12-5 and J is TRBJ1-6; no firm D call. CDR3 length: 16 residues. The V end lost 0 bases, the J end lost 9 bases, and 15 bases lay between the germline ends. Germline V lookup: CDR1 LGHNT, CDR2 FRNRAP. The CDR3 coding sequence is TGTGCTAGTGGTTTGGTACTGGGCAGCCTTCTTTCACCCCTCCACTTT. Translation: CASGLVLGSLLSPLHF.

This rearrangement joins TRBV27 to TRBJ2-7; D perhaps matches TRBD2 (6 bases). This CDR3 comprises 18 residues. Germline CDR1 MNHEY, CDR2 SMNVEV (reference sequence). Trimming cost V 3 bases and J 1 base, with 22 bases left between them. The CDR3 nucleotides are TGTGCCAGCAGTTTCGCGGGAACAACAAAGTGGATATCCTACGAGCAGTACTTC. Its translation is CASSFAGTTKWISYEQYF.

The V gene is TRBV3-1 (or the pseudogene TRBV3-2), the J gene TRBJ1-2; D remains ambiguous. V was shortened by 0 bases and J by 0 bases, with 8 bases between the two germline ends. The CDR3 runs 15 residues. Germline assignment: CDR1 LGHDT and CDR2 YNNKEL (reference sequence). The CDR3 DNA reads as TGTGCCAGCAGCCAAGATCGGGTGTCTAACTATGGCTACACCTTC. It codes for CASSQDRVSNYGYTF.

This clone has more than one count but fewer than ten. The rearrangement links TRBV10-3 to TRBJ1-5; D is unclear. Per the germline V gene, CDR1 is ENHRY and CDR2 is SYGVKD. The CDR3 totals 15 residues. Trimming stripped 2 bases from V and 3 bases from J, with 11 bases between. The CDR3 coding sequence is TGTGCCATCAGTGAGGGTACCCAGAACAATCAGCCCCAGCATTTT. Protein product: CAISEGTQNNQPQHF.